This T cell receptor beta chain was profiled in a study of tumor-infiltrating lymphocytes in primary liver carcinoma. Overall study: Measuring about 4.2 to 10 cm across, the tumors were staged as T1-T3 N0M0. Overall study findings and caveats: The study found a significantly higher top-250-clone fraction in tumors than in blood (p = 0.039).

A primer matching the constant region was used to make TCR beta cDNA from 500 ng of total RNA. Three nested multiplex PCR rounds, a slightly modified ARM-PCR method, built the TCR beta libraries. A C-beta reverse primer and TRBV1-TRBV30 forward primers served in each of the first two PCR rounds, at about 9 cycles apiece. TCRdb reprocessed the multiplex PCR reads with MiXCR, giving one entry per CDR3 protein. This table holds about 180,000 distinct CDR3 sequences, over 45% found once. Unsorted whole blood yielded the blood RNA, and germline DNA was also extracted. This clonotype was observed once. As yet, its antigen is unknown. A junction boundary mismatches the germline segment, possibly from a read error. The CDR3 totals 14 residues. CDR1 MGHDK and CDR2 SYGVNS come from the germline V gene.

V and J are TRBV25-1 and TRBJ2-3; D is unclear. Sequenced sample: peripheral blood. This clonotype was sampled from a man aged 40-55 years with primary liver carcinoma and hepatitis B virus infection. CDR3 bases: TGTACCAGCCCTCGGACGGGCAGCACAGATACGCAGTATTTT. Protein product: CTSPRTGSTDTQYF.